The source of this T cell receptor beta chain is a study of control samples from healthy donors and cancer patients. TCRdb's copy holds only in-frame clones and misses some; the assay was immunoSEQ multiplex PCR. Among 40,000 to 55,000 clones listed, 70% were seen once. CDR3 size: 16 residues. The germline gives CDR1 SEHNR, CDR2 FQNEAQ (reference sequence). Trimming left V 5 bases short and J 4 bases short, with 20 bases between. Sequenced material: formalin-fixed, paraffin-embedded tissue. This receptor was taken from a male donor with melanoma. The gene calls are TRBV7-9 and TRBJ1-2, with D possibly being TRBD1 (5 bases). The CDR3 DNA is TGTGCCAGCAGCCCCACCCAGGCGGGGGTAGGCTATGGCTACACCTTC. Its protein is CASSPTQAGVGYGYTF. Variable domain in full (rest from reference TRBV7-9 and TRBJ1-2): DTGVSQNPRHKITKRGQNVTFRCDPISEHNRLYWYRQTLGQGPEFLTYFQNEAQLEKSRLLSDRFSAERPKGSFSTLEIQRTEQGDSAMYLCASSPTQAGVGYGYTFGSGTRLTVV.